This entry lists 22 T cell receptor beta chains sequenced from one sample in a study of identical twins. Via MiXCR, TCRdb re-called the 5' RACE reads, giving one row per CDR3 protein. The sample includes 600,000 to 850,000 distinct CDR3 sequences, 15% to 20% of them seen just once. This sample also belongs to another study, concerning T cells expressing NK-cell markers.

What was sequenced was PBMCs. These receptors were collected from a woman under 30 in good health.

This chain joins TRBV27 and TRBJ2-2; no clear D. Germline loops: CDR1 MNHEY, CDR2 SMNVEV (reference sequence). CDR3 length equals 16 residues. Between the trimmed V and J ends, which lost 5 bases and 3 bases, there was a span of 16 bases. In DNA form, the CDR3 reads TGTGCCAGCAGTGGAGACACCTATGAAGACACCGGGGAGCTGTTTTTT. Translating gives CASSGDTYEDTGELFF.

This clonotype was seen more than once but under ten times. This chain links TRBV5-1 with TRBJ2-7; the match to TRBD2 covers 9 bases. This CDR3 is 16 amino acids long. Trimming took 4 bases from V and 2 from J; bases not matched to a gene: 10. Germline V gives CDR1 SGHRS, CDR2 YFSETQ. The CDR3 spells CASSRTPSGDTYEQYF. Here the CDR3 DNA reads TGCGCCAGCAGCCGGACCCCTAGCGGGGACACCTACGAGCAGTACTTC.

The rearrangement joins TRBV19 to TRBJ1-2, with TRBD1 as a possible D gene (5 bases). Between the trimmed V and J ends, which lost 7 bases and 8 bases, there was a span of 23 bases. The length of the CDR3 is 15 residues. CDR1 is LNHDA, CDR2 SQIVND, per germline (reference sequence). CDR3 bases: TGTGCCAGTACCTCCGGACTCAATCCCCGGGGGGGCTACACCTTC. Its translation: CASTSGLNPRGGYTF.

This clonotype has only a few counts. The chain combines TRBV7-3 with TRBJ1-2; TRBD1 aligns across 7 bases. Germline V lookup: CDR1 SGHTA, CDR2 FQGTGA. J gave up 4 bases and V 3 bases, and 5 bases lay outside the gene matches. The CDR3 length is 14 residues. The CDR3 here is CASSFGDSLYGYTF. CDR3 DNA sequence: TGTGCCAGCAGCTTTGGGGACAGCCTCTATGGCTACACCTTC.

Only a few counts were recorded for this clonotype. The chain carries TRBV6-2 or TRBV6-3 and TRBJ1-5; the D gene is possibly TRBD1 (5 bases). The CDR3 covers 14 residues. CDR1 is MNHEY, CDR2 SVGEGT, per germline. Trimming took off 11 bases at V and 2 bases at J, with 16 bases between the two ends. The chain's CDR3 is CAVWGTARNQPQHF. For the CDR3, the DNA is TGTGCCGTCTGGGGGACGGCTCGCAATCAGCCCCAGCATTTT.

This clonotype was observed a handful of times. The V and J genes are TRBV20-1 and TRBJ2-3; the D gene is possibly TRBD1 (6 bases). V gave up 1 base and J gave up 2 bases, with 10 bases separating them. CDR3 length: 14 residues. Germline loops: CDR1 DFQATT, CDR2 SNEGSKA (reference sequence). CDR3 sequence reads: CSARGTAVTDTQYF. CDR3 nucleotides: TGCAGTGCTAGAGGGACAGCAGTCACAGATACGCAGTATTTT.

The chain employs TRBV20-1 and TRBJ2-5, with D hard to call. V gave up 3 bases and J gave up 0 bases, with 8 bases separating them. The CDR3 runs 13 residues. Germline V gene lookup returns CDR1 DFQATT and CDR2 SNEGSKA (reference sequence). The CDR3 loop is CSARSGYQETQYF. CDR3 DNA sequence: TGCAGTGCTAGGTCCGGGTACCAAGAGACCCAGTACTTC.

This clonotype showed up just a few times. The rearrangement links TRBV20-1 to TRBJ2-3; maybe TRBD2 (5 bases). Germline V CDR1 and CDR2: DFQATT, SNEGSKA (reference sequence). The CDR3 consists of 15 residues. The V end was cut by 6 bases, the J end by 0 bases, with 16 bases between. CDR3 amino acids: CSATFARRSTDTQYF. The CDR3, as DNA: TGCAGTGCCACTTTTGCCCGGAGGAGCACAGATACGCAGTATTTT.

The gene calls are TRBV28 and TRBJ1-6, with a weak D call TRBD1 (5 bases). Per the germline V gene, CDR1 is MDHEN and CDR2 is SYDVKM. Trimming took 1 base from V and 6 from J, leaving 13 bases between them. The CDR3 sequence is 16 residues long. This CDR3 reads CASSLFGGGTNSPLHF. CDR3 in DNA: TGTGCCAGCAGTTTATTTGGGGGAGGGACTAATTCACCCCTCCACTTT.

This chain joins TRBV24-1 and TRBJ2-2; D remains unclear. The CDR3 is 13 amino acids. Germline V CDR1 and CDR2: KGHDR, SFDVKD. Trimming pared 10 bases from V and 1 base from J, leaving 9 bases between. CDR3 in amino acids: CATTPMNTGELFF. CDR3 DNA sequence: TGTGCCACAACGCCAATGAACACCGGGGAGCTGTTTTTT.

On this clonotype itself: One end of the junction varies from germline; a read error may be responsible. This sequence joins TRBV20-1 and TRBJ2-5; TRBD1 aligns across 8 bases. The CDR3 length is 13 residues. From germline, CDR1 is DFQATT and CDR2 SNEGSKA (reference sequence). As DNA, the CDR3 is TGCAGTGTTAGACAGGGGTTGAGAGAGACCCAGTACTTC. Amino acids: CSVRQGLRETQYF.

This clonotype was seen a few times. The germline gene is not matched at one end of the junction; a read error may be the cause. The rearrangement uses TRBV29-1 and TRBJ2-1; D is possibly TRBD1 (6 bases). The CDR3 sequence is 12 residues long. CDR1 is SQVTM and CDR2 is ANQGSEA in the germline V gene. The CDR3 bases are TGCGGCGTTGAAGGACAGTACAATGAGCAGTTCTTC. Translating gives CGVEGQYNEQFF.

This rearrangement joins TRBV5-6 to TRBJ2-3; TRBD1 aligns across 9 bases. In germline, CDR1 is SGHDT, CDR2 YYEEEE. The V and J ends lost 0 bases and 4 bases, in that order; junction bases with no gene match: 3. The CDR3 sequence is 15 residues long. Here the CDR3 DNA reads TGTGCCAGCAGCTTGGGGGGACAGGGTCCAGATACGCAGTATTTT. This sequence encodes CASSLGGQGPDTQYF. Together with reference TRBV5-6 and TRBJ2-3, the CDR3 gives the full variable domain: DAGVTQSPTHLIKTRGQQVTLRCSPKSGHDTVSWYQQALGQGPQFIFQYYEEEERQRGNFPDRFSGHQFPNYSSELNVNALLLGDSALYLCASSLGGQGPDTQYFGPGTRLTVL.

This clonotype was counted a few times. This chain links TRBV10-3 with TRBJ1-5; 8 nucleotides align to TRBD1. There are 13 residues in the CDR3. V was clipped by 6 bases and J by 7 bases; unmatched bases: 5. Germline CDR1 is ENHRY and CDR2 is SYGVKD. CDR3 sequence: CAIRDRDRQPQHF. The CDR3 DNA reads as TGTGCCATCAGGGACAGGGATAGGCAGCCCCAGCATTTT.

The chain recombines TRBV6-1 with TRBJ2-5, with a weak D call TRBD1 (6 bases). Trimming took 5 bases from V and 7 from J, leaving 20 bases between them. The CDR3 covers 15 residues. The V gene's germline CDR1 is MNHNS and CDR2 SASEGT. CDR3 bases: TGTGCCAGCAGTCGTAGGGGGACCTCAAGAGCGACCCAGTACTTC. It encodes CASSRRGTSRATQYF.

This clonotype was seen more than once but under ten times. The rearrangement uses TRBV12-3 or TRBV12-4 and TRBJ2-7; D is perhaps TRBD1 (5 bases). CDR3 length: 12 residues. V lost 9 bases and J 2 bases, leaving 11 bases between the germline ends. CDR3 residues: CASQTVPYEQYF. CDR3 nucleotide sequence: TGTGCCAGTCAGACAGTCCCCTACGAGCAGTACTTC.

This chain joins TRBV5-1 and TRBJ2-7; a possible D gene is TRBD1 (6 bases). The V end was cut by 4 bases, the J end by 2 bases, with 19 bases between. The germline V gene encodes CDR1 SGHRS and CDR2 YFSETQ. There are 16 residues in the CDR3. The CDR3 is CASSPNPGVPTYEQYF. CDR3 sequence (DNA): TGCGCCAGCAGCCCGAACCCAGGGGTGCCGACCTACGAGCAGTACTTC.

The rearrangement joins TRBV6-5 to TRBJ1-1, with D possibly being TRBD1 (6 bases). Deletions cut 3 bases from V and 8 bases from J, with 7 bases between. CDR3 length equals 11 residues. Germline CDR1 and CDR2: MNHEY and SVGAGI. DNA for the CDR3: TGTGCCAGCAGTTATGACAGGGAAGCTTTCTTT. Amino acid sequence: CASSYDREAFF.

The V and J genes are TRBV30 and TRBJ2-1; the D is unclear. The CDR3 contains 11 residues. Between the trimmed V and J ends, which lost 0 bases and 9 bases, there was a span of 6 bases. Germline V gene lookup returns CDR1 GTSNPN and CDR2 SVGIG (reference sequence). CDR3 in DNA: TGTGCCTGGAGTGTGGTTTTTGAGCAGTTCTTC. It translates to CAWSVVFEQFF.

The genes are TRBV6-1 and TRBJ2-5; D might be TRBD1 or TRBD2, each matching 5 bases. Between the trimmed V and J ends, which lost 7 bases and 4 bases, there was a span of 13 bases. Germline values: CDR1 MNHNS, CDR2 SASEGT. CDR3 length: 13 amino acids. The CDR3 is CASTLGTGETQYF. The DNA for the CDR3 is TGTGCCAGCACCCTAGGGACCGGAGAGACCCAGTACTTC.

V usage is TRBV29-1 and J usage is TRBJ1-2, with unresolved D. Trimming removed 4 bases from V and 2 bases from J, with 5 bases in between. Germline CDR1 is SQVTM and CDR2 is ANQGSEA. The CDR3 totals 11 residues. The DNA of the CDR3 is TGCAGCGTTGCGAAGAACTATGGCTACACCTTC. As protein: CSVAKNYGYTF.

The V call is TRBV29-1, the J call TRBJ1-2; D is undetermined. V was clipped by 4 bases and J by 5 bases, with 11 bases between them. The CDR3 totals 12 residues. Germline values: CDR1 SQVTM, CDR2 ANQGSEA. Here the CDR3 reads CSVVVSEYGYTF. CDR3 DNA: TGCAGCGTTGTAGTCAGCGAGTATGGCTACACCTTC.